Listed here is a single T cell receptor (beta chain). The antigen is unknown. This sample was taken from a study of T cells in localized non-small cell lung cancer. Whole-study results and caveats: When the top 100 tumor clones were examined, a median about 60 of them also appeared in the adjacent lung, which was paired and uninvolved.

Sequencing used immunoSEQ multiplex PCR; TCRdb keeps in-frame clones, though not all of them. The table lists tens of thousands of clones, roughly 92% of them singletons. CDR1 and CDR2 from the germline V gene are SGHRS and YFSETQ. This CDR3 is built from 13 residues. Trimming at V came to 4 bases and at J to 7 bases, leaving 8 bases not matched to a gene. The sequence came from a woman between 35 and 75 years old with stage I lung adenocarcinoma. The sequenced sample was peripheral blood, obtained before any cancer treatment. The rearrangement links TRBV5-1 to TRBJ2-7; 7 bases align to TRBD1. CDR3 bases: TGCGCCAGCAGCCCGCAGGGGGTTGGAGAGCAGTACTTC. Residues: CASSPQGVGEQYF.